Listed here are 5 T cell receptor beta chains from one sample, sequenced in a study of blood T cell repertoires in COVID-19. The assay was immunoSEQ multiplex PCR, and TCRdb's table has in-frame clones only and misses some. The sample comprises a few hundred thousand clones, 85% to 90% of which are singletons, and about 1.7% rests with the top ten. Source material: PBMCs or T cells enriched from blood (not recorded which). The receptors derive from a man in his forties who had recovered from COVID-19.

The rearrangement uses TRBV6-5 and TRBJ1-5; perhaps TRBD1 as D (6 bases). CDR3 length equals 15 residues. Germline assignment: CDR1 MNHEY and CDR2 SVGAGI. V was shortened by 6 bases and J by 3 bases, with 15 bases between the two germline ends. In DNA form, the CDR3 reads TGTGCCAGCAGCCCCGGACAGCTCTACAATCAGCCCCAGCATTTT. This gives the protein CASSPGQLYNQPQHF.

The gene calls are TRBV6-5 and TRBJ1-4, with 7 bases fitting TRBD1. This CDR3 is 16 amino acids long. J was trimmed by 9 bases and V by 0 bases; bases with no gene match: 10. Germline V gene lookup returns CDR1 MNHEY and CDR2 SVGAGI. The CDR3 reads CASSYSGGQMNQKLFF. CDR3 nucleotides: TGTGCCAGCAGTTACTCAGGGGGACAGATGAATCAAAAACTGTTTTTT.

The chain couples TRBV7-9 to TRBJ1-1; no clear D gene. Trimming took 2 bases from V and 7 from J, leaving 11 bases between them. Germline V gene sequence: CDR1 SEHNR, CDR2 FQNEAQ (reference sequence). This CDR3 region has 13 residues. The CDR3 coding sequence is TGTGCCAGCAGCTTAAGCACAGTCGATGAAGCTTTCTTT. Protein sequence: CASSLSTVDEAFF.

Comments on this clone: The same CDR3 arises from other DNA sequences in this sample as well. The chain uses TRBV5-6 and TRBJ1-4; D is unclear. The V end was cut by 4 bases, the J end by 0 bases, with 7 bases between. The CDR3 sequence is 14 residues long. Looked up from germline, CDR1 is SGHDT and CDR2 is YYEEEE. The CDR3 sequence: CASSPGATNEKLFF. In nucleotides, the CDR3 is TGTGCCAGCAGCCCAGGCGCAACTAATGAAAAACTGTTTTTT.

The chain recombines TRBV6-5 with TRBJ2-7, with D perhaps TRBD1 (5 bases). V shed 10 bases and J shed 5 bases, with 15 bases lying between them. Germline V gives CDR1 MNHEY, CDR2 SVGAGI. CDR3 length equals 12 residues. CDR3 DNA sequence: TGTGCCACAACAGACAGTTTTCACGAGCAGTACTTC. Translating gives CATTDSFHEQYF.